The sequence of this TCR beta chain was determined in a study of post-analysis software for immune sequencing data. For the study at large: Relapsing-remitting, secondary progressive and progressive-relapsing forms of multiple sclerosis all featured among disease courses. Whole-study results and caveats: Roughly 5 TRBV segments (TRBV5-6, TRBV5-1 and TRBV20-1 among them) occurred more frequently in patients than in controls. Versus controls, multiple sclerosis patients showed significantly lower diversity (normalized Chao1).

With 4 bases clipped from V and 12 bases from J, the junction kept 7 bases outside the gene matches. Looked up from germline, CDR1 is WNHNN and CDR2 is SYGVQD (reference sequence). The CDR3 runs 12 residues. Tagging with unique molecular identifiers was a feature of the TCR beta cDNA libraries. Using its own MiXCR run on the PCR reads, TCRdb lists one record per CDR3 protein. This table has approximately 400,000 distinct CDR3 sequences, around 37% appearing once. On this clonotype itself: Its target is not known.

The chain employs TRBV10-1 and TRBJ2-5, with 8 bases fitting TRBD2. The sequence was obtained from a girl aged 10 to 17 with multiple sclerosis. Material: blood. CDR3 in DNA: TGCGCCAGCAGTGCGGGGGGGATTCCGGAGTACTTC. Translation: CASSAGGIPEYF.